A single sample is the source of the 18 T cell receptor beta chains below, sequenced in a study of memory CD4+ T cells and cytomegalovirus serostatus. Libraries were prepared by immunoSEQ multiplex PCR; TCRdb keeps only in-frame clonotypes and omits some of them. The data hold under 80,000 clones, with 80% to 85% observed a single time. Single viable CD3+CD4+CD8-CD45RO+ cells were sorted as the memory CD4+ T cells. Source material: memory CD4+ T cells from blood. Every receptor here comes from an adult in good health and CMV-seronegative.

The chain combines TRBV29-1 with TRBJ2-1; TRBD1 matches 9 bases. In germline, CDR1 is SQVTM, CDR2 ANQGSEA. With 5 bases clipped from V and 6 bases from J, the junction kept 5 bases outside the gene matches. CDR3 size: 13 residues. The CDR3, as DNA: TGCAGCGTTCGGGACAGGGCCGGCAATGAGCAGTTCTTC. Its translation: CSVRDRAGNEQFF.

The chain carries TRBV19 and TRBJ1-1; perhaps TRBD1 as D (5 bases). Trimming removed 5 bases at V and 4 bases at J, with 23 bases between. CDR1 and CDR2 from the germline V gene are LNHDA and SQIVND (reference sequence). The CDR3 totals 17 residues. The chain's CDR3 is CASSQSSWLTGGTEAFF. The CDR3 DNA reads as TGTGCCAGTAGTCAATCTTCGTGGTTGACGGGGGGCACTGAAGCTTTCTTT.

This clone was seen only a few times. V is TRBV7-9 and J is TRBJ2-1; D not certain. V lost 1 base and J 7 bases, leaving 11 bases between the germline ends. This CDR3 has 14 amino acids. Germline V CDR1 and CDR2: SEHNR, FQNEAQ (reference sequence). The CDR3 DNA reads TGTGCCAGCAGCTTAGACCTAGGATCGAATGAGCAGTTCTTC. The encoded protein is CASSLDLGSNEQFF.

The CDR3 spells CSVDPSGGSYNEQFF. As DNA, the CDR3 is TGCAGCGTTGACCCTAGCGGGGGCTCCTACAATGAGCAGTTCTTC. The chain recombines TRBV29-1 with TRBJ2-1; the match to TRBD2 covers 10 bases. The CDR3 consists of 15 residues. Trimming took 3 bases from V and 0 from J; bases not matched to a gene: 2. Per germline, CDR1 SQVTM and CDR2 ANQGSEA.

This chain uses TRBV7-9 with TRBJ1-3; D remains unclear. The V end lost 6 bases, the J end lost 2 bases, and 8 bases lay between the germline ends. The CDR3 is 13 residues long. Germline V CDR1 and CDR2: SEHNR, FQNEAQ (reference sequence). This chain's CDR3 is CASSTGPGNTIYF. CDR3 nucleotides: TGTGCCAGCAGTACGGGCCCTGGAAACACCATATATTTT.

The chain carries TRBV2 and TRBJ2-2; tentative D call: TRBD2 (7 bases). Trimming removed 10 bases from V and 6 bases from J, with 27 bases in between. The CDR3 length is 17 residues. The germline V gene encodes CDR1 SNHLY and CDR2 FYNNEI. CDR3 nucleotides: TGTGCCACCGGGGGAGGGGGATCAAACCCTAGGGCCGGGGAGCTGTTTTTT. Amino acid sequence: CATGGGGSNPRAGELFF. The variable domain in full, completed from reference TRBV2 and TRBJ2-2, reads EPEVTQTPSHQVTQMGQEVILRCVPISNHLYFYWYRQILGQKVEFLVSFYNNEISEKSEIFDDQFSVERPDGSNFTLKIRSTKLEDSAMYFCATGGGGSNPRAGELFFGEGSRLTVL.

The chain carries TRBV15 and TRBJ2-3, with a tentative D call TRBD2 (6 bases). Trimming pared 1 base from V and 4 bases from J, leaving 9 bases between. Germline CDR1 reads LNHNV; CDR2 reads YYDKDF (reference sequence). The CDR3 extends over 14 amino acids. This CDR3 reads CATSRGGEADTQYF. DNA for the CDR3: TGTGCCACCAGCAGAGGAGGGGAGGCAGATACGCAGTATTTT.

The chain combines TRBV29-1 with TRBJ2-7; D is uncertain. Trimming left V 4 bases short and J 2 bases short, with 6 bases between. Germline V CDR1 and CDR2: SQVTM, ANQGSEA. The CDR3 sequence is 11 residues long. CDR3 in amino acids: CSVVSPYEQYF. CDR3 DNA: TGCAGCGTTGTTTCTCCCTACGAGCAGTACTTC.

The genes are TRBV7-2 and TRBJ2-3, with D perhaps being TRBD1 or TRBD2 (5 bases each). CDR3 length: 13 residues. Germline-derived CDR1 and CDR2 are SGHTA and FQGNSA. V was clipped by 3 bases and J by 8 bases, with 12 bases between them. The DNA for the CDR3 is TGTGCCAGCAGCTTCGCCCGTGGGGGTACGCAGTATTTT. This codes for CASSFARGGTQYF.

The CDR3 sequence: CASSPEPLKTQYF. The CDR3 coding sequence is TGTGCCAGCAGCCCTGAACCCTTAAAAACGCAGTATTTT. The chain is built from TRBV11-2 and TRBJ2-3; D gene uncertain. The V end was cut by 5 bases, the J end by 9 bases, with 15 bases between. Germline V CDR1 and CDR2: SGHAT, FQNNGV. The CDR3 has 13 amino acids.

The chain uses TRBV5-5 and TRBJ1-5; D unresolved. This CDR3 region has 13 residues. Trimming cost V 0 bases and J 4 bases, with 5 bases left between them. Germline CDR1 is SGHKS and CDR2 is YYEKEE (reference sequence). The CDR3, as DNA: TGTGCCAGCAGCTTGGACGTAAATCAGCCCCAGCATTTT. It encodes CASSLDVNQPQHF.

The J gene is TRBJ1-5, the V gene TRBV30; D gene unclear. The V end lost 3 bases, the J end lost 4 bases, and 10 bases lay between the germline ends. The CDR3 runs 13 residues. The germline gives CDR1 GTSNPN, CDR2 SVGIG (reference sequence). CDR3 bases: TGTGCCTGGAGCCGGGAGCAAAATCAGCCCCAGCATTTT. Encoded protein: CAWSREQNQPQHF.

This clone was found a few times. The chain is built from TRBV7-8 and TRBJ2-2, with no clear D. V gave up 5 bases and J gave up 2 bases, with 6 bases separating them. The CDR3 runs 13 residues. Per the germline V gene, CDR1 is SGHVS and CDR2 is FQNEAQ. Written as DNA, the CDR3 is TGTGCCAGCAGCCACCCTAACACCGGGGAGCTGTTTTTT. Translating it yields CASSHPNTGELFF.

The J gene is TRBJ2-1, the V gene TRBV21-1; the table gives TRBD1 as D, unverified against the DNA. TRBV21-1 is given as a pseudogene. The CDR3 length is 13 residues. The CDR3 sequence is CASSTRQGCEQFF. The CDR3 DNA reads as TGTGCCAGCAGCACTCGGCAGGGTTGCGAGCAGTTCTTC.

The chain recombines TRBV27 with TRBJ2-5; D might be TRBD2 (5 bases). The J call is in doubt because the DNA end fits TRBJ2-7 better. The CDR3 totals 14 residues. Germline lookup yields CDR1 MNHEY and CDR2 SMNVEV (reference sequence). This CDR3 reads CASRTGIGGNEQYF. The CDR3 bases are TGTGCCAGCAGAACCGGGATCGGAGGTAACGAGCAGTACTTC.

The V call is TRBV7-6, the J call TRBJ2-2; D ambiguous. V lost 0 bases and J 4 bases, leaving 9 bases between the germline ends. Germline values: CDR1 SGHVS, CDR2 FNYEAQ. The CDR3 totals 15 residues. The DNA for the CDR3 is TGTGCCAGCAGCTTAGCCTTGGGCACCACCGGGGAGCTGTTTTTT. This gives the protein CASSLALGTTGELFF.

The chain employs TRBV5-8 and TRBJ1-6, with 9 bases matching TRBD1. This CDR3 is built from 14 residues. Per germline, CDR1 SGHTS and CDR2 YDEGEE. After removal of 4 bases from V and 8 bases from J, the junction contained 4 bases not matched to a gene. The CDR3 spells CASSRTGGDSPLHF. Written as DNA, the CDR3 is TGTGCCAGCAGCCGAACAGGGGGCGATTCACCCCTCCACTTT.

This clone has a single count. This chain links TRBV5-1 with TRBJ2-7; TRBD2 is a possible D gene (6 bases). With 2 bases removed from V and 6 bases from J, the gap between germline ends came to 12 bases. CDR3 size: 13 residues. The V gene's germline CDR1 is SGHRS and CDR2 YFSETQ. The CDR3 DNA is TGCGCCAGCAGCTTCGGGGGTTACATCGAGCAGTACTTC. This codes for CASSFGGYIEQYF.